This note documents a single T cell receptor beta chain sequence. Repertoires were generated with immunoSEQ multiplex PCR, while TCRdb's copy carries only in-frame clones and drops some. Of about 150,000 clones in the sample, around 88% were seen once. This entry belongs to a study of blood T cell repertoires in COVID-19. Germline-derived CDR1 and CDR2 are SGHRS and YFSETQ. V was pared by 4 bases and J by 0 bases, with 7 bases of the junction left unmatched. This CDR3 comprises 16 residues. V and J are TRBV5-1 and TRBJ1-3, with TRBD1 identical over 7 bases. The TCR was taken from a man aged 55 to 70 with active or convalescent COVID-19. Sequenced material: peripheral blood. The DNA for the CDR3 is TGCGCCAGCAGCCCAACGGGACAGTTCTCTGGAAACACCATATATTTT. Amino acid sequence: CASSPTGQFSGNTIYF. The variable domain in full, completed from reference TRBV5-1 and TRBJ1-3, reads KAGVTQTPRYLIKTRGQQVTLSCSPISGHRSVSWYQQTPGQGLQFLFEYFSETQRNKGNFPGRFSGRQFSNSRSEMNVSTLELGDSALYLCASSPTGQFSGNTIYFGEGSWLTVV.